The 28 T cell receptor beta chains below were found in one sample sequenced in a study of blood T cell repertoires in COVID-19. Data came from immunoSEQ multiplex PCR; TCRdb stores just in-frame clones and leaves some out. Of about 140,000 clones listed, around 90% are singletons. Material: peripheral blood. The receptors were gathered from a human donor in a cohort sampled during active COVID-19.

The V and J genes are TRBV7-2 and TRBJ2-2, with 12 bases aligning to TRBD2. The ends lost 2 bases at V and 6 bases at J; junction bases unmatched: 7. This CDR3 is built from 17 residues. Looked up from germline, CDR1 is SGHTA and CDR2 is FQGNSA. CDR3 sequence reads: CASSLSLAGGHSGELFF. CDR3 coding DNA: TGTGCCAGCAGCTTATCGCTAGCGGGGGGGCATTCCGGGGAGCTGTTTTTT.

The rearrangement links TRBV2 to TRBJ2-7; 11 bases match TRBD2. The CDR3 loop spans 15 amino acids. Germline CDR1 is SNHLY and CDR2 is FYNNEI. After removal of 5 bases from V and 2 bases from J, the junction contained 5 bases not matched to a gene. The CDR3 nucleotides read TGTGCCAGCAGTACCGGGACTAGCGGAACCTACGAGCAGTACTTC. It is translated as CASSTGTSGTYEQYF.

The V call is TRBV7-2, the J call TRBJ1-6; a weak D match, TRBD1 (6 bases). Per germline, CDR1 SGHTA and CDR2 FQGNSA. The germline V and J ends were trimmed by 5 bases and 10 bases, with 15 bases remaining between them. The CDR3 length is 14 residues. CDR3 in amino acids: CASSRGQEESPLHF. As DNA, the CDR3 is TGTGCCAGCAGCCGGGGACAAGAGGAATCACCCCTCCACTTT.

The rearrangement uses TRBV11-3 and TRBJ2-2, with a possible D match to TRBD1 (6 bases). Trimming removed 5 bases from V and 6 bases from J, with 19 bases in between. CDR3 length equals 16 residues. Looked up from germline, CDR1 is SGHNT and CDR2 is YENEEA. In nucleotides, the CDR3 is TGTGCCAGCAGCCAGGGGACAATCGGCTTAGCCGGGGAGCTGTTTTTT. Translated, it gives CASSQGTIGLAGELFF.

The V gene is TRBV9, the J gene TRBJ2-3, with TRBD2 matching 8 bases. CDR1 and CDR2 from the germline V gene are SGDLS and YYNGEE. The CDR3 runs to 15 residues. The V segment lost 0 bases and the J segment 5 bases; nucleotides outside the gene matches: 5. The CDR3 loop is CASSVGAGGGDTQYF. The CDR3 bases are TGTGCCAGCAGCGTAGGGGCGGGGGGCGGAGATACGCAGTATTTT.

The rearrangement joins TRBV6-6 to TRBJ1-1; 7 positions agree with TRBD1. The germline CDR1 and CDR2 sequences are MNHNY and SVGAGI (reference sequence). V lost 2 bases to trimming and J lost 2 bases; unmatched junction nucleotides: 2. This CDR3 contains 14 residues. In DNA form, the CDR3 reads TGTGCCAGCAGTTACGAGGGGGCAAACACTGAAGCTTTCTTT. Its protein product is CASSYEGANTEAFF.

The chain employs TRBV28 and TRBJ1-2; TRBD1 matches 9 bases. The germline CDR1 and CDR2 sequences are MDHEN and SYDVKM. CDR3 size: 14 residues. Trimming cost V 5 bases and J 0 bases; bases outside gene matches: 1. The CDR3 sequence: CASSRTGANYGYTF. The CDR3 DNA is TGTGCCAGCAGTCGGACAGGGGCTAACTATGGCTACACCTTC.

This clone has a handful of counts. The V gene is TRBV11-2, the J gene TRBJ1-2; the D is unclear. Germline CDR1 is SGHAT and CDR2 is FQNNGV. The CDR3 extends over 14 amino acids. V lost 5 bases and J 4 bases, leaving 14 bases between the germline ends. The CDR3 loop is CASSPFQAGYGYTF. CDR3 sequence (DNA): TGTGCCAGCAGCCCATTTCAGGCTGGCTATGGCTACACCTTC.

This clone was found a few times. The chain joins TRBV28 to TRBJ1-1, with D hard to call. CDR1 MDHEN and CDR2 SYDVKM come from the germline V gene. This CDR3 has 14 amino acids. V was trimmed by 5 bases and J by 3 bases, leaving 13 bases between them. The CDR3 spells CASSPRYYDTEAFF. The CDR3 DNA is TGTGCCAGCAGTCCGCGATATTACGACACTGAAGCTTTCTTT.

This chain links TRBV21-1 with TRBJ2-6; TRBD1 is the table's D call and was not checked against the DNA. TRBV21-1 is recorded as a pseudogene. This CDR3 spans 23 amino acids. The CDR3 DNA reads as TGTGCCAGCAGCAAAAGGGGCCCGGGACAGCTAGATTTCCCCCGTAGAGGGGCCAACGTCCTGACTTTC. It specifies CASSKRGPGQLDFPRRGANVLTF.

This chain joins TRBV5-1 and TRBJ2-1, with 10 nucleotides matching TRBD2. Per germline, CDR1 SGHRS and CDR2 YFSETQ. The CDR3 is 15 amino acids. Germline trimming cut 0 bases from V and 10 bases from J; bases unmatched to any gene: 7. The CDR3 here is CASSLDLAGVTEQFF. The CDR3 DNA is TGCGCCAGCAGCTTGGACCTAGCGGGAGTTACGGAGCAGTTCTTC.

This chain uses TRBV11-3 with TRBJ1-6; D is ambiguous. CDR1 and CDR2 (germline): SGHNT, YENEEA. This CDR3 has 12 residues. V was shortened by 6 bases and J by 6 bases, with 6 bases between the two germline ends. The CDR3 loop reads CASRSGNSPLHF. CDR3 coding DNA: TGTGCCAGCAGGTCCGGTAATTCACCCCTCCACTTT.

The gene calls are TRBV29-1 and TRBJ2-1, with D hard to call. Germline lookup yields CDR1 SQVTM and CDR2 ANQGSEA. The V gene lost 1 base and the J gene lost 0 bases, with 10 bases spanning the gap. The CDR3 runs 15 residues. CDR3 amino acids: CSVEVQASSYNEQFF. The CDR3 bases are TGCAGCGTTGAAGTGCAGGCGAGCTCCTACAATGAGCAGTTCTTC.

This chain links TRBV4-2 with TRBJ2-3; TRBD2 matches at 15 bases. The ends lost 1 base at V and 0 bases at J; junction bases unmatched: 8. Per the germline V gene, CDR1 is LGHNA and CDR2 is YNFKEQ. This CDR3 contains 20 residues. The CDR3 nucleotides read TGTGCCAGCAGCCAAGGGACTAGCGGGAGGGGGTTAGCAAGCACAGATACGCAGTATTTT. This translates into CASSQGTSGRGLASTDTQYF.

This clone occurred once. The chain joins TRBV5-1 to TRBJ2-7; 11 nucleotides align to TRBD1. Trimming cost V 4 bases and J 2 bases; bases outside gene matches: 11. The germline gives CDR1 SGHRS, CDR2 YFSETQ. The CDR3 spans 17 residues. CDR3: CASSPRTGGESTYEQYF. The DNA of the CDR3 is TGCGCCAGCAGCCCGAGGACAGGGGGCGAAAGTACCTACGAGCAGTACTTC. The whole variable domain, filled in from reference TRBV5-1 and TRBJ2-7, reads KAGVTQTPRYLIKTRGQQVTLSCSPISGHRSVSWYQQTPGQGLQFLFEYFSETQRNKGNFPGRFSGRQFSNSRSEMNVSTLELGDSALYLCASSPRTGGESTYEQYFGPGTRLTVT.

The chain carries TRBV12-3 or TRBV12-4 and TRBJ1-1, with 7 nucleotides matching TRBD1. The trim removed 2 bases at V and 11 bases at J, leaving 2 bases unmatched. The CDR3 has 11 amino acids. CDR3 coding DNA: TGTGCCAGCAGTTTAACAGGGGACGCTTTCTTT. Amino acids: CASSLTGDAFF.

This chain links TRBV19 with TRBJ2-7, with a tentative D call TRBD1 (5 bases). Germline V lookup: CDR1 LNHDA, CDR2 SQIVND (reference sequence). V lost 3 bases and J lost 1, with 10 bases in between. This CDR3 is 14 amino acids long. CDR3 DNA: TGTGCCAGTAGTATTCTCTCAGGGTCCTACGAGCAGTACTTC. It translates to CASSILSGSYEQYF.

V usage is TRBV28 and J usage is TRBJ2-7; D call uncertain. V lost 7 bases to trimming and J lost 2 bases, with 18 bases between them. This CDR3 spans 15 amino acids. Germline CDR1 reads MDHEN; CDR2 reads SYDVKM. In DNA form, the CDR3 reads TGTGCCAGCACCGGCGAGAGACAAATTCCCTACGAGCAGTACTTC. Its protein is CASTGERQIPYEQYF. The entire variable domain, with the rest obtained from reference TRBV28 and TRBJ2-7, is as follows: DVKVTQSSRYLVKRTGEKVFLECVQDMDHENMFWYRQDPGLGLRLIYFSYDVKMKEKGDIPEGYSVSREKKERFSLILESASTNQTSMYLCASTGERQIPYEQYFGPGTRLTVT.

The rearrangement uses TRBV20-1 and TRBJ2-3, with 11 bases that match TRBD1. Germline V gene data show CDR1 as DFQATT and CDR2 as SNEGSKA (reference sequence). With 3 bases clipped from V and 5 bases from J, the junction kept 10 bases outside the gene matches. CDR3 length: 16 amino acids. CDR3 protein: CSASGLGTGGLDTQYF. CDR3 nucleotides: TGCAGTGCTAGTGGACTCGGGACAGGGGGTTTAGATACGCAGTATTTT.

This chain connects TRBV29-1 to TRBJ2-7, with TRBD1 identical over 11 bases. Unmatched junction bases numbered 9, after V lost 8 bases and J lost 6 bases. Germline V CDR1 and CDR2: SQVTM, ANQGSEA. The CDR3 contains 13 residues. CDR3 protein: CSTGGDRGAEQYF. CDR3 nucleotides: TGCAGCACAGGTGGGGACAGGGGGGCCGAGCAGTACTTC.

The genes are TRBV3-1 (or the pseudogene TRBV3-2) and TRBJ1-2; D ambiguous. The CDR3 spans 15 residues. Germline V lookup: CDR1 LGHDT, CDR2 YNNKEL (reference sequence). Trimming pared 0 bases from V and 4 bases from J, leaving 12 bases between. For the CDR3, the DNA is TGTGCCAGCAGCCAAGATCTAGCAGTCGGCTATGGCTACACCTTC. It yields the protein CASSQDLAVGYGYTF.

V gene TRBV19 combines with J gene TRBJ1-2; D is uncertain. CDR3 size: 15 residues. CDR1 is LNHDA and CDR2 is SQIVND in the germline V gene (reference sequence). V was clipped by 1 base and J by 2 bases, with 11 bases between them. The CDR3 coding sequence is TGTGCCAGTAGTATAGGGACTCCACTGAACTATGGCTACACCTTC. It specifies CASSIGTPLNYGYTF.

The chain joins TRBV28 to TRBJ2-6; 10 nucleotides line up with TRBD2. Per germline, CDR1 MDHEN and CDR2 SYDVKM. CDR3 length equals 17 residues. J was trimmed by 2 bases and V by 3 bases; bases with no gene match: 4. In DNA form, the CDR3 reads TGTGCCAGCAGTTTGCGGCTAGCGGGGGCTGGGGCCAACGTCCTGACTTTC. It encodes CASSLRLAGAGANVLTF.

The chain joins TRBV5-4 to TRBJ1-3; 8 bases are shared with TRBD1. The V and J ends lost 4 bases and 0 bases, in that order; junction bases with no gene match: 9. This CDR3 contains 17 residues. Germline CDR1 reads SGHNT; CDR2 reads YYREEE (reference sequence). In DNA form, the CDR3 reads TGTGCCAGCAGCCTGGACAGGGCCTTGATCTCTGGAAACACCATATATTTT. This encodes CASSLDRALISGNTIYF.

The chain combines TRBV11-3 with TRBJ2-1, with D perhaps matching TRBD2 (5 bases). V gave up 3 bases and J gave up 9 bases, with 12 bases separating them. CDR3 length: 13 amino acids. CDR1 SGHNT and CDR2 YENEEA come from the germline V gene. CDR3 coding DNA: TGTGCCAGCAGCTTTTCGCTGGGAGTTGAGCAGTTCTTC. Amino acids: CASSFSLGVEQFF.

The chain recombines TRBV15 with TRBJ2-7; D might be TRBD2 (5 bases). The germline CDR1 and CDR2 sequences are LNHNV and YYDKDF (reference sequence). The CDR3 sequence is 14 residues long. V was trimmed by 2 bases and J by 6 bases, leaving 14 bases between them. CDR3 sequence: CATSRYDAAGEQYF. The CDR3 bases are TGTGCCACCAGCAGATATGACGCGGCGGGCGAGCAGTACTTC.

The DNA of the CDR3 is TGTGCCAGCAGCTGGGACACCCCCTACGAGCAGTACTTC. Protein: CASSWDTPYEQYF. The V call is TRBV11-3, the J call TRBJ2-7; D is perhaps TRBD1 (6 bases). The ends were cut back, 4 bases at V and 2 bases at J, with 9 bases in the middle. Looked up from germline, CDR1 is SGHNT and CDR2 is YENEEA. The CDR3 contains 13 residues.

The chain recombines TRBV28 with TRBJ1-3; tentatively, D is TRBD1 (5 bases). Trimming cost V 3 bases and J 0 bases, with 15 bases left between them. The CDR3 consists of 17 residues. Per the germline V gene, CDR1 is MDHEN and CDR2 is SYDVKM. The CDR3 region is CASSFPTVSYSGNTIYF. The CDR3 coding sequence is TGTGCCAGCAGTTTCCCGACAGTCTCCTACTCTGGAAACACCATATATTTT. Looking up the rest from reference TRBV28 and TRBJ1-3 gives the full variable domain: DVKVTQSSRYLVKRTGEKVFLECVQDMDHENMFWYRQDPGLGLRLIYFSYDVKMKEKGDIPEGYSVSREKKERFSLILESASTNQTSMYLCASSFPTVSYSGNTIYFGEGSWLTVV.